This TCR beta chain appears in the sequencing data of a study of cytotoxic CD8 clonotypes in ibrutinib-treated CLL. Comment on this clone: Its antigen is unidentified.

The protocol was immunoSEQ multiplex PCR, while the TCRdb copy is restricted to in-frame clones and leaves out a portion. The profile shows about 300,000 clones, 60% to 80% of them singletons. Study-wide results and limits: Clonality went up at the time of ibrutinib response, stayed stable in sustained remission, and later dropped back toward its baseline level at progression.

The germline V gene encodes CDR1 SGHVS and CDR2 FQNEAQ. V was clipped by 2 bases and J by 0 bases, with 8 bases between them. The CDR3 contains 16 residues. Sample: PBMCs, taken at disease progression, from a patient treated with ibrutinib. The TCR comes from a human donor with chronic lymphocytic leukemia. V usage is TRBV7-8 and J usage is TRBJ1-6; a possible D gene is TRBD1 (6 bases). CDR3 region: CASSLRGSSYNSPLHF. The CDR3, as DNA: TGTGCCAGCAGCTTAAGGGGGAGCTCCTATAATTCACCCCTCCACTTT.